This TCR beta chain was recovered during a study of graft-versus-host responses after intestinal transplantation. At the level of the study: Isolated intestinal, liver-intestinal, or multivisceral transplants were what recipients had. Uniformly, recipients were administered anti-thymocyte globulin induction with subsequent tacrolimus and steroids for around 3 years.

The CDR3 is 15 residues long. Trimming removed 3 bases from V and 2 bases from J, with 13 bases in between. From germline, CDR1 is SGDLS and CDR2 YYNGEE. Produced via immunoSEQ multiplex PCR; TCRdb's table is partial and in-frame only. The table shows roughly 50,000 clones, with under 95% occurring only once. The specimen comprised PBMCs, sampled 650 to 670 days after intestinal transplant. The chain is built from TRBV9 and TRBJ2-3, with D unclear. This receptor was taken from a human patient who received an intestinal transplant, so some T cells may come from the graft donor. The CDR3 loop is CASSAFPIPTDTQYF. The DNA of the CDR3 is TGTGCCAGCAGCGCATTTCCTATACCCACAGATACGCAGTATTTT.